The T cell receptor beta chain described here comes from a study of regulatory T cells in long-lasting Graves disease. Study-level results: Persistent disease exhibited a predilection for TRBV28, TRBJ1-2 and TRBJ2-5. Results may be inaccurate due to the small sample size.

Investigators prepared the TCR beta libraries by applying iRepertoire HTBI primers and Arm-PCR of CDR3 regions. TCRdb re-called the multiplex PCR reads with MiXCR, one entry per CDR3 protein. The data contain 240,000 or so distinct CDR3 sequences, around 20% of them singletons. As for time point: newly diagnosed GD, antithyroid drugs for less than 3 months. From PBMCs, RNA was extracted and then used to make the TCR library. The patients were enrolled through endocrinology in Xi'an, China. This clonotype was recorded at least ten times. Its antigen is undetermined. Germline loops: CDR1 DFQATT, CDR2 SNEGSKA (reference sequence). The CDR3 totals 12 residues. After removal of 6 bases from V and 5 bases from J, the junction contained 2 bases not matched to a gene.

The gene calls are TRBV20-1 and TRBJ1-5; 9 bases fit TRBD1. This sequence was found in a female donor with Graves disease. Sequences were derived from peripheral blood mononuclear cells (PBMCs), sampled at new diagnosis, from a patient treated with antithyroid drugs. CDR3 loop: CSARTGDQPQHF. In nucleotides, the CDR3 is TGCAGTGCAAGGACAGGGGATCAGCCCCAGCATTTT.